This is a list of T cell receptor beta chains from one sample in a study of shared clonotypes between healthy human individuals. Sequencing used immunoSEQ multiplex PCR; TCRdb keeps in-frame clones, though not all of them. The sample has 2 million to 2.5 million clones, just under 95% seen once. Sequenced input: naive CD4+ T cells from PBMCs. These receptors originate from a man aged 18 to 35 in good health. Some clones in this sample may be carry-over from other donors' samples. Each CDR3 is given with its conserved first and last residue. The D gene is left open where the match is weak. Size is stated for part of the rows, as once, few or many counts, or as a class when the clone is expanded.

NA	TRBJ1-2	TRBD1	TRBV9	TGTGCCAGCACCGCCTTTTGGGACAGGGGGCAATCGGACTATGGCTACACCTTC	CASTAFWDRGQSDYGYTF
NA	TRBJ1-3	TRBD1	TRBV7-9	TGTGCCAGCAGCCTGAGGGGACAGCTCTCTGGAAACACCATATATTTT	CASSLRGQLSGNTIYF
NA	TRBJ2-2	TRBD2	TRBV5-4	TGTGCCAGCAGCTTGAAGAGGCCCGGGAGGACCACCGGGGAGCTGTTTTTT	CASSLKRPGRTTGELFF
NA	TRBJ2-1	NA	TRBV7-3	TGTGCCAGCAGCCCGACGGGGGGCGCAAGCTTCTCCTACAATGAGCAGTTCTTC	CASSPTGGASFSYNEQFF
once	TRBJ1-1	NA	TRBV5-1	TGCGCCAGCAGCGCCCCAGGGTCCCTTGAAGCTTTCTTT	CASSAPGSLEAFF
NA	TRBJ1-1	NA	TRBV7-2	TGTGCCAGCAGAACATACAGGGTTGGAACTGAAGCTTTCTTT	CASRTYRVGTEAFF
NA	TRBJ1-4	TRBD1	TRBV5-1	TGCGCCAGCAGCATAAGAACAGGGGGCCCTAATGAAAAACTGTTTTTT	CASSIRTGGPNEKLFF
NA	TRBJ1-2	NA	TRBV6-1	TGTGCCAGCAGTGAATCCGGCAGAAACTATGGCTACACCTTC	CASSESGRNYGYTF
NA	TRBJ2-7	TRBD2	TRBV28	TGTGCCGGGGGGGGAGCGGGTGGCTACGAGCAGTACTTC	CAGGGAGGYEQYF
NA	TRBJ1-3	NA	TRBV6-1	TGTGCCAGCATGGCACAAAGCTCTGGAAACACCATATATTTT	CASMAQSSGNTIYF
NA	TRBJ2-3	TRBD2	TRBV5-1	TGCGCCAGCAGCTTGGAGCCTAGCGGGAGTTGGGATACGCAGTATTTT	CASSLEPSGSWDTQYF
NA	TRBJ2-7	NA	TRBV19	TGTGCCAGTAGCCCCCGGCGGGGGCCCTACGAGCAGTACTTC	CASSPRRGPYEQYF
NA	TRBJ1-2	NA	TRBV4-2	TGTGCCAGCAGCCATACTCTGGGGAGGGAAGGCTACACCTTC	CASSHTLGREGYTF
once	TRBJ2-5	NA	TRBV10-2	TGCGCCAGCAGTGAGATCCTTGGGGAGACCCAGTACTTC	CASSEILGETQYF
NA	TRBJ2-3	NA	TRBV5-1	TGCGCCAGCAGCTTCCGGGAGTGGATCACAGATACGCAGTATTTT	CASSFREWITDTQYF
NA	TRBJ2-1	NA	TRBV7-9	TGTGCCAGCAGCGCCGAAGGGTTTTTGGAACAGTTCTTC	CASSAEGFLEQFF
NA	TRBJ2-1	TRBD2	TRBV19	TGTGCCAGTAGTATAGAGCGCCTAGCGGGAGAGCAGTTCTTC	CASSIERLAGEQFF
NA	TRBJ2-2	NA	TRBV30	TGTGCCTGGAGTTCAGGGGTCACCGGGGAGCTGTTTTTT	CAWSSGVTGELFF
NA	TRBJ2-5	TRBD2	TRBV14	TGTGCCAGCAGCCAATTGCGGACTAGCGGTAGGGTTAGGGGAGAGACCCAGTACTTC	CASSQLRTSGRVRGETQYF
NA	TRBJ2-7	NA	TRBV6-5	TGTGCCAGCAGTTACTCCGGGACGTCGTACTTC	CASSYSGTSYF
once	TRBJ2-7	NA	TRBV28	TGTGCCAGCAGTTTGCCGAACGAGCAGTACTTC	CASSLPNEQYF
NA	TRBJ1-1	TRBD1	TRBV5-1	TGCGCCAGCAGCTCTGGACAGGGGAACACTGAAGCTTTCTTT	CASSSGQGNTEAFF
NA	TRBJ2-3	NA	TRBV6-5	TGTGCCAGCAGTTACTACCGGGAGGATACGCAGTATTTT	CASSYYREDTQYF
NA	TRBJ2-3	TRBD1	TRBV7-2	TGTGCCAGCAGCTTAGCACAGGGGATAAGAGATACGCAGTATTTT	CASSLAQGIRDTQYF
NA	TRBJ1-4	TRBD1	TRBV6-6	TGTGCCAGCAGTCAGGGGGGCGAAAAACTGTTTTTT	CASSQGGEKLFF
NA	TRBJ1-1	NA	TRBV19	TGTGCCAGTAGTATAAACAGGAACACTGAAGCTTTCTTT	CASSINRNTEAFF
NA	TRBJ1-5	NA	TRBV4-3	TGCGCCAGCAGCCAAGATTTTATTAGTGTACAGCCCCAGCATTTT	CASSQDFISVQPQHF
NA	TRBJ1-5	TRBD1	TRBV2	TGTGCCAGCAGTGCCCACAGGGGTGATAATCAGCCCCAGCATTTT	CASSAHRGDNQPQHF
NA	TRBJ1-2	NA	TRBV29-1	TGCAGCGTCCAAATAGGGACGGCTTATGGCTACACCTTC	CSVQIGTAYGYTF
NA	TRBJ1-1	NA	TRBV28	TGTGCCAGCAGTCTCGGAGGGGAAGCTTTCTTT	CASSLGGEAFF
NA	TRBJ1-2	NA	TRBV6-4	TGTGCCAGCAGCGTGGACGGATACTATGGCTACACCTTC	CASSVDGYYGYTF
NA	TRBJ1-5	NA	TRBV14	TGTGCCAGCAGCCTTAGCAATCAGCCCCAGCATTTT	CASSLSNQPQHF
NA	TRBJ2-1	TRBD2	TRBV12-5	TGTGCTAGTGGTTACAGGCCGTGGCTAGCGGGAGAGGGGGACTACAATGAGCAGTTCTTC	CASGYRPWLAGEGDYNEQFF
once	TRBJ2-1	NA	TRBV2	TGTGCCAGCAGTGTATCAGGGGCTGAGCAGTTCTTC	CASSVSGAEQFF
once	TRBJ1-1	NA	TRBV18	TGTGCCAGCTCATTACAACAGGGTAACACTGAAGCTTTCTTT	CASSLQQGNTEAFF
NA	TRBJ2-2	NA	TRBV30	TGTGCCTGGAGCGGGGCGGGCGGCACGAACACCGGGGAGCTGTTTTTT	CAWSGAGGTNTGELFF
NA	TRBJ1-4	NA	TRBV29-1	TGCAGCGTTGCCAGGACGATTGCAACTAATGAAAAACTGTTTTTT	CSVARTIATNEKLFF
NA	TRBJ1-4	TRBD1	TRBV2	TGTGCCAGCACCACCGACAGGGTGGGCACTAATGAAAAACTGTTTTTT	CASTTDRVGTNEKLFF